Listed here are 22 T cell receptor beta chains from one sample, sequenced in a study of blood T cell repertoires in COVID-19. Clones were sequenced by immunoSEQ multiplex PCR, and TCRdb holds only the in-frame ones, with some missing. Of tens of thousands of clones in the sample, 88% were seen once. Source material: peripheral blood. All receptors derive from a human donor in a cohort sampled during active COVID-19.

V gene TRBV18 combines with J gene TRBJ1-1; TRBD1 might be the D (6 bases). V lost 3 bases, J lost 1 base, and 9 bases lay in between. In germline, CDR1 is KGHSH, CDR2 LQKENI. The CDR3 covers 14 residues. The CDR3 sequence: CASSPGQRNTEAFF. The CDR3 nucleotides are TGTGCCAGCTCACCGGGACAACGGAACACTGAAGCTTTCTTT.

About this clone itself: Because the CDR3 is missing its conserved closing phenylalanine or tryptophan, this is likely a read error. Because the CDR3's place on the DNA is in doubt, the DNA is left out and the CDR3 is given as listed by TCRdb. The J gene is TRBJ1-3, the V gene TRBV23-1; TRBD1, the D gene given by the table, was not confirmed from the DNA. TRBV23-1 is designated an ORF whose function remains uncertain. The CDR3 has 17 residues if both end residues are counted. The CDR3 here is CASSQSRLGQGQPCWEL.

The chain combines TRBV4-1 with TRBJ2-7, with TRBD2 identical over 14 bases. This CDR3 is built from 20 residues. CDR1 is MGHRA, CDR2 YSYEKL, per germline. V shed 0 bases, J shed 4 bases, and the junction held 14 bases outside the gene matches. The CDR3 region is CASSQEPPGLAGALRYEQYF. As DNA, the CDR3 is TGCGCCAGCAGCCAAGAGCCCCCGGGACTAGCGGGGGCCCTCCGGTACGAGCAGTACTTC.

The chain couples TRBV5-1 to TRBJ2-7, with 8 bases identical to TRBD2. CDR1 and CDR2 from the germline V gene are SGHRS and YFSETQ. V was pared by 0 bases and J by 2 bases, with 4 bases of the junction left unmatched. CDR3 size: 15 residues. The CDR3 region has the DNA TGCGCCAGCAGCTTGGTCGAGCGGGGGACCTACGAGCAGTACTTC. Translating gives CASSLVERGTYEQYF.

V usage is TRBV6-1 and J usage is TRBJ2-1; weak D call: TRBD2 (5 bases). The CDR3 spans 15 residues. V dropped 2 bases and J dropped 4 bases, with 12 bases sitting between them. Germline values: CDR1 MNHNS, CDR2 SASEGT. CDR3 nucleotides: TGTGCCAGCAGTGAACGGGGTAACTTATACAATGAGCAGTTCTTC. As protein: CASSERGNLYNEQFF.

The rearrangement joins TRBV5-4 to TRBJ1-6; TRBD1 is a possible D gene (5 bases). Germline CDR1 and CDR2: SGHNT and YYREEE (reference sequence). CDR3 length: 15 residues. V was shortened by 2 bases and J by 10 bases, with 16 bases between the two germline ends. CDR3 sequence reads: CASSFSTAKNSPLHF. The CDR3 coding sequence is TGTGCCAGCAGCTTCTCGACAGCGAAGAACTCACCCCTCCACTTT.

CDR3 loop: CASRGGNSPLHF. The DNA for the CDR3 is TGTGCCAGCAGGGGGGGTAATTCACCCCTCCACTTT. This sequence joins TRBV6-5 and TRBJ1-6; TRBD1 is a possible D gene (5 bases). This CDR3 comprises 12 residues. CDR1 and CDR2 (germline): MNHEY, SVGAGI. Deletions cut 6 bases from V and 6 bases from J, with 6 bases between.

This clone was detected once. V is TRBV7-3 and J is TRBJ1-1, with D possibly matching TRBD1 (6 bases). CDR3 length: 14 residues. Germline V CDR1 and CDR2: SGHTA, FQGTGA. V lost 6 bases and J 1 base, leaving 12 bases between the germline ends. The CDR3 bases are TGTGCCAGCAGTGTGGGACACAAGAACACTGAAGCTTTCTTT. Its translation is CASSVGHKNTEAFF.

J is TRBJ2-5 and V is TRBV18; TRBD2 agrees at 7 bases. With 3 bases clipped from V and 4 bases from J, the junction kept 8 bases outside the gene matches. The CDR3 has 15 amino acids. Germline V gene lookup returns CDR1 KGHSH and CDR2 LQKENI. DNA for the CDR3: TGTGCCAGCTCACCCCGGGACTACCTAGGAGAGACCCAGTACTTC. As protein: CASSPRDYLGETQYF. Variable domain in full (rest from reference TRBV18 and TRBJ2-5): NAGVMQNPRHLVRRRGQEARLRCSPMKGHSHVYWYRQLPEEGLKFMVYLQKENIIDESGMPKERFSAEFPKEGPSILRIQQVVRGDSAAYFCASSPRDYLGETQYFGPGTRLLVL.

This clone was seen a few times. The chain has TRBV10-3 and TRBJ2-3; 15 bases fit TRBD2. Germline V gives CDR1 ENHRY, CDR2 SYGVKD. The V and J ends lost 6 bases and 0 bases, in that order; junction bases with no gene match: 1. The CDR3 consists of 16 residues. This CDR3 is CAISGLAGGSTDTQYF. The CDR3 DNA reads TGTGCCATCAGCGGACTAGCGGGGGGGAGCACAGATACGCAGTATTTT.

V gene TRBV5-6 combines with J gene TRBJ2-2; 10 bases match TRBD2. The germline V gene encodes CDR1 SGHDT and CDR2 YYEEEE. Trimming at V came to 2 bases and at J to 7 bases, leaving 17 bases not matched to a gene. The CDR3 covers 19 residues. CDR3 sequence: CASSFPSGAGGLGGGELFF. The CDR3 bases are TGTGCCAGCAGCTTTCCCTCGGGAGCGGGGGGGCTGGGAGGCGGGGAGCTGTTTTTT.

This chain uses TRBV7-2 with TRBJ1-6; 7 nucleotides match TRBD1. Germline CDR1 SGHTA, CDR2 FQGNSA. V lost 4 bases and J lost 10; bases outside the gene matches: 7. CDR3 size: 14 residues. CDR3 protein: CASSSAGTVSPLHF. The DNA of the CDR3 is TGTGCCAGCAGCTCCGCCGGGACAGTATCACCCCTCCACTTT.

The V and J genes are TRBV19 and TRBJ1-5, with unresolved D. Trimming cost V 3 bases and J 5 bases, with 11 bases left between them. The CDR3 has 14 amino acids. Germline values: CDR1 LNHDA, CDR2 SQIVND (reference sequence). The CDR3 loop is CASSITTDHQPQHF. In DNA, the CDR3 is TGTGCCAGTAGTATTACAACAGACCATCAGCCCCAGCATTTT.

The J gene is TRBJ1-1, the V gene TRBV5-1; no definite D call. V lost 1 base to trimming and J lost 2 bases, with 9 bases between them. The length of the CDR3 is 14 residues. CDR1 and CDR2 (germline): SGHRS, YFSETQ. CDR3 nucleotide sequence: TGCGCCAGCAGCTTGTCCGGGGTAAACACTGAAGCTTTCTTT. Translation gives CASSLSGVNTEAFF.

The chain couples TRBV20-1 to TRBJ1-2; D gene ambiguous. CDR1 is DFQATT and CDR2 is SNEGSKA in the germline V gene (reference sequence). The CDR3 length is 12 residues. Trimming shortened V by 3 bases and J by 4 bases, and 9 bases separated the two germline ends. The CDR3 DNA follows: TGCAGTGCTAGTGGGGAGAGCTATGGCTACACCTTC. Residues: CSASGESYGYTF.

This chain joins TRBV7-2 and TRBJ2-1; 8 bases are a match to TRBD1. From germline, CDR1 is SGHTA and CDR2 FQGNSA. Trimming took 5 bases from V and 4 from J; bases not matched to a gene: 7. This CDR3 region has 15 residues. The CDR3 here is CASSPTRTGYNEQFF. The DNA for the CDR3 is TGTGCCAGCAGCCCCACAAGGACAGGGTACAATGAGCAGTTCTTC.

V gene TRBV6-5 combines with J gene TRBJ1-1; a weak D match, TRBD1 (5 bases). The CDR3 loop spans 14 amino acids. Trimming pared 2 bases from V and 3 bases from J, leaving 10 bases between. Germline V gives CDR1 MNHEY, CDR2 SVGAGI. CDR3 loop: CASSYDREHTEAFF. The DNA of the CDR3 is TGTGCCAGCAGTTACGACAGAGAACACACTGAAGCTTTCTTT.

CDR3 sequence: CASTLGGSRYEQYF. The CDR3 nucleotides read TGTGCCAGCACTCTGGGGGGGTCCCGTTACGAGCAGTACTTC. This chain connects TRBV6-5 to TRBJ2-7; 7 bases line up with TRBD2. Germline lookup yields CDR1 MNHEY and CDR2 SVGAGI. This CDR3 contains 14 residues. V dropped 7 bases and J dropped 4; count of bases not matched to a gene: 10.

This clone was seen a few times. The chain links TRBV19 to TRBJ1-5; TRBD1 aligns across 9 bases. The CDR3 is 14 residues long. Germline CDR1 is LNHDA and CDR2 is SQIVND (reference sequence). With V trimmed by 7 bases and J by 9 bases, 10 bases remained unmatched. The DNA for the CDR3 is TGTGCCAGTACCTATGACAGGGGGAGCTGGCCCCAGCATTTT. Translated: CASTYDRGSWPQHF.

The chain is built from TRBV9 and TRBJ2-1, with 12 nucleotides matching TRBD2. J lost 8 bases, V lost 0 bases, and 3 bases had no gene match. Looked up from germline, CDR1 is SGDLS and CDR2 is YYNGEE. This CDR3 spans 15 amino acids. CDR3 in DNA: TGTGCCAGCAGCGTAGGACTAGCGGGGGTGGATGAGCAGTTCTTC. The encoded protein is CASSVGLAGVDEQFF.

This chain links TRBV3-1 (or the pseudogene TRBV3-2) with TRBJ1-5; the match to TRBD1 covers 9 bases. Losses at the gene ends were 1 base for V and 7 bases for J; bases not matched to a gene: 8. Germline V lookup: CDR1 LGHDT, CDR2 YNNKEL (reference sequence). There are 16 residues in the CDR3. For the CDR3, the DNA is TGTGCCAGCAGCCAAGGACAGGGGGTATTTGGGCAGCCCCAGCATTTT. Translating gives CASSQGQGVFGQPQHF.

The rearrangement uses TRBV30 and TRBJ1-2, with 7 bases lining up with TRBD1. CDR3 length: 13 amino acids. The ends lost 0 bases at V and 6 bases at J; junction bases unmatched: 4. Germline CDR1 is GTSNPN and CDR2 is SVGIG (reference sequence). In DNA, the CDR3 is TGTGCCTGGAGTGTAATAACAGGGGATGGCTACACCTTC. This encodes CAWSVITGDGYTF.